This is a list of T cell receptor beta chains from one sample in a study of human T cells and chemical hapten exposure. MiXCR was run by TCRdb on the RACE reads, yielding one entry per CDR3 protein. Of tens of thousands of distinct CDR3 sequences listed, 11% were seen once; the top ten hold about 3.5%. The sample in question was whole blood, obtained in connection with sensitization to the hapten diphenylcyclopropenone (DPC). The receptors shown here come from a woman between 45 and 60 years old with alopecia areata. Some clones in this sample may be carry-over from other donors' samples. Each CDR3 is given with its conserved first and last residue. A D gene is named only where the DNA matches it firmly. Clone size is not always given. Where it is, it says once, few, many or a class for expanded clones.

clone size	D gene	V gene	J gene	CDR3 length	CDR3 DNA	CDR3 protein
few	-	TRBV7-3	TRBJ1-1	15	TGTGCCAGCAGCCGAGGCGGGACTATGAACACTGAAGCTTTCTTT	CASSRGGTMNTEAFF
many	-	TRBV5-6	TRBJ1-2	14	TGTGCCAGCAGCTTGGGAAGGGCAGTCTATGGCTACACCTTC	CASSLGRAVYGYTF
few	-	TRBV6-6	TRBJ1-3	14	TGTGCCAGCAGTCGGGACGGCTCTGGAAACACCATATATTTT	CASSRDGSGNTIYF
many	-	TRBV18	TRBJ2-3	15	TGTGCCAGCTCAGTTACGACAGGATACACAGATACGCAGTATTTT	CASSVTTGYTDTQYF
-	TRBD2	TRBV12-3/TRBV12-4	TRBJ2-3	16	TGTGCCTCCCGGACTAGCGGGAGGGCCACCACAGATACGCAGTATTTT	CASRTSGRATTDTQYF
few	TRBD1	TRBV2	TRBJ1-1	15	TGTGCCAGCAGCGCCGACAGGGCAGGCGACACTGAAGCTTTCTTT	CASSADRAGDTEAFF
-	-	TRBV9	TRBJ2-1	15	TGTGCCAGCAGCGTAGTGGGGGAGCGCCCTAGGGAGCAGTTCTTC	CASSVVGERPREQFF
few	TRBD2	TRBV29-1	TRBJ2-3	15	TGCAGCTCCTCCTCCGGGACTAGCGGCACAGATACGCAGTATTTT	CSSSSGTSGTDTQYF
few	-	TRBV29-1	TRBJ2-3	11	TGCAGCGTAGCCTACACAGATACGCAGTATTTT	CSVAYTDTQYF
-	TRBD2	TRBV7-6	TRBJ2-3	18	TGTGCCAGCAGCCCTTGGACTAGCGGGGGCACGGTCACAGATACGCAGTATTTT	CASSPWTSGGTVTDTQYF
-	-	TRBV14	TRBJ1-1	12	TGTGCCAGCAGCCAAGATACGAGAAAAACCTTCTTT	CASSQDTRKTFF
-	TRBD1	TRBV12-3/TRBV12-4	TRBJ2-7	13	TGTGCCAGCAGTCCACAGGGGTTCGGCGAGCAGTACTTC	CASSPQGFGEQYF
many	TRBD2	TRBV6-1	TRBJ2-7	15	TGTGCCAGCAGTGAAGCGCCTAGCGGGAGTATCGAGCAGTACTTC	CASSEAPSGSIEQYF
many	-	TRBV7-2	TRBJ2-1	15	TGTGCCAGCAGCTTAAATTTGATAGAAGGTCATGAGCAGTTCTTC	CASSLNLIEGHEQFF
many	TRBD1	TRBV3-1	TRBJ2-7	14	TGTGCCAGCAGCCATGGGACAGGGGCAAACGAGCAGTACTTC	CASSHGTGANEQYF
many	-	TRBV28	TRBJ2-7	13	TGTGCCAGCAGTTTAGTCCGGTTCGGCGAGCAGTACTTC	CASSLVRFGEQYF
few	TRBD2	TRBV13	TRBJ2-7	16	TGTGCCAGCAGCGAGACTTCCGGGACTAGGTCCCACGAGCAGTACTTC	CASSETSGTRSHEQYF
many	TRBD2	TRBV19	TRBJ2-1	15	TGTGCCAGTAGTGTCCAGGGACTAGCGAAGAATGAGCAGTTCTTC	CASSVQGLAKNEQFF
many	-	TRBV29-1	TRBJ2-7	12	TGCAGCGCCGGACCGACAGAATACGAGCAGTACTTC	CSAGPTEYEQYF
many	TRBD1	TRBV30	TRBJ1-5	13	TGTGCCTGTGGGACAGGGATCAATCAGCCCCAGCATTTT	CACGTGINQPQHF
few	-	TRBV12-3/TRBV12-4	TRBJ2-2	14	TGTGCCAGCAGGGCCCTAGGGGATACCGGGGAGCTGTTTTTT	CASRALGDTGELFF
-	-	TRBV20-1	TRBJ2-3	17	TGCAGTGCTAGTAAGGGGGGGGCCCGCCCCTACACAGATACGCAGTATTTT	CSASKGGARPYTDTQYF
-	TRBD1	TRBV7-7	TRBJ2-1	15	TGTGCTAGCAGCTTAGGACAGGGAGCCTACAATGAGCAGTTCTTC	CASSLGQGAYNEQFF
few	TRBD1	TRBV12-3/TRBV12-4	TRBJ2-2	16	TGTGCCAGCACCGAGGGAAGGGGGCGTTGGACCGGGGAGCTGTTTTTT	CASTEGRGRWTGELFF
few	-	TRBV7-2	TRBJ2-5	14	TGTGCCAGCAGCTTAACCGCCGGACGAGAGACCCAGTACTTC	CASSLTAGRETQYF
few	TRBD1	TRBV6-5	TRBJ2-7	15	TGTGCCAGCAGCCAGCGGACAGGGGGCTTTTACGAGCAGTACTTC	CASSQRTGGFYEQYF
few	TRBD2	TRBV18	TRBJ2-1	16	TGTGCCAGCTCACCACCTGGGACTAGCGGGATCAATGAGCAGTTCTTC	CASSPPGTSGINEQFF
many	-	TRBV12-3/TRBV12-4	TRBJ2-7	13	TGTGCCAGCAGACCCGACAGGACCTACGAGCAGTACTTC	CASRPDRTYEQYF
-	-	TRBV7-7	TRBJ2-1	15	TGTGCTAGCAGCCCAACTCGCGGGGATAACAATGAGCAGTTCTTC	CASSPTRGDNNEQFF
few	-	TRBV2	TRBJ2-1	12	TGTGCCAGCAAGCAAGAAACGGATGAGCAGTTCTTC	CASKQETDEQFF
many	TRBD1	TRBV24-1	TRBJ2-1	17	TGTGCCACCAGTGATCCGCAGCCGGACAGGGGAGGCAATGAGCAGTTCTTC	CATSDPQPDRGGNEQFF
-	TRBD2	TRBV18	TRBJ2-3	16	TGTGCCAGCTCCCCGGACCTAGCGGGAGTAACAGATACGCAGTATTTT	CASSPDLAGVTDTQYF